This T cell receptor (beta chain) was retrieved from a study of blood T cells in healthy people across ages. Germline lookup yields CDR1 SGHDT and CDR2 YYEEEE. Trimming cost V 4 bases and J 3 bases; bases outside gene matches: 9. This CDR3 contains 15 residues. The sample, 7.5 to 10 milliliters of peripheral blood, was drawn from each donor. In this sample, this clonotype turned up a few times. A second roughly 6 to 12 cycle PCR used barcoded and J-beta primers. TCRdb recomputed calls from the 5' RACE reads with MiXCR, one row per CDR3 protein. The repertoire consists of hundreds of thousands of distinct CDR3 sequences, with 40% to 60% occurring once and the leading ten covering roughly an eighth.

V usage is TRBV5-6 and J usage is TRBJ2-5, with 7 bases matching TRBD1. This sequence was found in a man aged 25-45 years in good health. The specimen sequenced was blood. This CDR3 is CASSIRDREKETQYF. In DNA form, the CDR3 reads TGTGCCAGCAGCATAAGGGACAGAGAGAAAGAGACCCAGTACTTC.